This T cell receptor beta chain emerged from a study of cytomegalovirus exposure and HLA in healthy donors. On the study more broadly: A previous analysis identified about 110 million unique TCR beta sequences derived from 180 million or so T cells. Study-wide findings and caveats: The listing of 160 or so TCR beta chains classed them as cytomegalovirus-associated. Cytomegalovirus status was reportedly diagnosed by the classifier with high specificity and sensitivity. Among CMV-associated TCR beta chains, most appeared HLA-restricted in a later analysis.

PCR amplification relied on 60 Vbeta primers (plus 13 Jbeta primers). Assay used: immunoSEQ multiplex PCR; TCRdb lists only in-frame clones, some missing. This sample has under 85,000 clones; about 70% occur once, and the top ten carry about 3.3%. V was trimmed by 1 base and J by 1 base, leaving 6 bases between them. The CDR3 contains 14 residues. From germline, CDR1 is SGHVS and CDR2 FNYEAQ. With regard to this clone: Its antigen is still unknown.

The material sequenced was PBMCs. The chain joins TRBV7-6 to TRBJ2-3; D gene uncertain. This clonotype was sampled from a man between 18 and 35 years old in good health and CMV-seronegative. CDR3 sequence: CASSLGSGTDTQYF. The CDR3 region has the DNA TGTGCCAGCAGCTTAGGCAGTGGCACAGATACGCAGTATTTT.